This is a list of T cell receptor beta chains from one sample in a study of blood T cell repertoires in COVID-19. Assay: immunoSEQ multiplex PCR; the TCRdb copy retains only in-frame clones and omits some. Of tens of thousands of clones listed, about 74% are singletons. The sample consisted of peripheral blood. The receptors shown here come from a human donor in a cohort sampled during active COVID-19. Both conserved end residues are part of each CDR3. A D gene is named only where the DNA matches it firmly. The size field is filled for only some rows; it gives once, few, many or a size class.

V: TRBV18
J: TRBJ2-2
size: .
D: .
CDR3: CASLSPRAATGELFF

V: TRBV7-2
J: TRBJ2-1
size: .
D: TRBD1
CDR3: CASQSTGSSYNEQFF

V: TRBV30
J: TRBJ1-6
size: .
D: TRBD1
CDR3: CAGQGARDSPLHF

V: TRBV7-2
J: TRBJ2-7
size: .
D: .
CDR3: CASSPDYYEQYF

V: TRBV18
J: TRBJ1-2
size: .
D: .
CDR3: CASSPIGLGREDGYTF

V: TRBV5-8
J: TRBJ2-5
size: .
D: .
CDR3: CASSLGGDPRETQYF

V: TRBV11-1
J: TRBJ1-2
size: .
D: .
CDR3: CASSLEPIGGYTF

V: TRBV18
J: TRBJ2-7
size: .
D: TRBD1
CDR3: CASSPARGHEQYF

V: TRBV6-5
J: TRBJ1-1
size: .
D: TRBD1
CDR3: CASIPPGGNTEAFF

V: TRBV7-3
J: TRBJ2-5
size: .
D: .
CDR3: CASSLEAGAFEAQYF

V: TRBV28
J: TRBJ2-5
size: .
D: .
CDR3: CASSLALRTQYF

V: TRBV7-2
J: TRBJ1-2
size: once
D: .
CDR3: CASSLFGYGVYGYTF

V: TRBV7-9
J: TRBJ2-7
size: few
D: TRBD2
CDR3: CASSFSPSGRHTYEQYF

V: TRBV5-4
J: TRBJ1-3
size: .
D: TRBD1
CDR3: CASSSRTGPSYGNTIYF

V: TRBV25-1
J: TRBJ2-3
size: .
D: .
CDR3: CASSDRTQGPADTQYF

V: TRBV30
J: TRBJ2-2
size: .
D: .
CDR3: CAWKNTDFQGELFF